This TCR beta chain emerged from a study of cytomegalovirus exposure and HLA in healthy donors. Study results and limitations: It was assumed in the presence/absence analyses that sequencing depth was roughly uniform across donors.

Turning to this clone: Antigen: not known.

Looked up from germline, CDR1 is LGHNT and CDR2 is FRNRAP. Trimming shortened V by 2 bases and J by 6 bases, and 9 bases separated the two germline ends. The CDR3 loop spans 13 amino acids. The PCR contained 60 Vbeta and 13 Jbeta primers. This table comes from immunoSEQ multiplex PCR, and its TCRdb copy is limited to in-frame clones, with some not included. The table shows 130,000 to 150,000 clones, with 60% to 85% occurring only once. The sequenced sample consisted of PBMCs. The rearrangement uses TRBV12-5 and TRBJ2-3, with D hard to call. This TCR was recovered from a male donor in good health and CMV-seronegative. CDR3 protein: CASGLSNGDTQYF. CDR3 sequence (DNA): TGTGCTAGTGGTTTGTCCAACGGGGATACGCAGTATTTT.